What follows are 3 T cell receptor beta chains derived from one specimen sequenced in a study of T cells in Graves' hyperthyroidism and ophthalmopathy. The CDR3 regions of TCR beta were amplified from RNA transcripts. HTBI primers were used for first-round RT-PCR of the TCR CDR3. TCRdb fed the multiplex PCR reads into MiXCR, producing one record per CDR3 protein. The top ten clones hold over 25% of a sample with 350,000 to 400,000 distinct CDR3 sequences, 15% of them seen once. The sequencing sample was made of blood. All receptors derive from a woman aged 25 to 39 with Graves' hyperthyroidism.

At least ten counts were recorded for this clonotype. The chain uses TRBV7-2 and TRBJ2-7; 9 bases are a match to TRBD1. The V and J ends lost 1 base and 8 bases, in that order; junction bases with no gene match: 9. Per the germline V gene, CDR1 is SGHTA and CDR2 is FQGNSA. The CDR3 is made up of 15 amino acids. The CDR3: CASSLGGQGGVQQYF. The CDR3, as DNA: TGTGCCAGCAGCTTAGGGGGACAGGGAGGGGTTCAGCAGTACTTC.

At least ten counts were recorded for this clonotype. This chain connects TRBV2 to TRBJ2-7; perhaps D is TRBD1 or TRBD2 (5 bases each). The CDR3 is 14 amino acids. CDR1 is SNHLY and CDR2 is FYNNEI in the germline V gene. The V end was cut by 5 bases, the J end by 3 bases, with 14 bases between. CDR3 region: CASSWGTEGYEQYF. The CDR3 DNA is TGTGCCAGCAGTTGGGGCACTGAGGGCTACGAGCAGTACTTC.

There are many counts of this clonotype. The chain carries TRBV7-9 and TRBJ2-5, with 12 bases fitting TRBD1. J gave up 5 bases and V 5 bases, and 6 bases lay outside the gene matches. There are 15 residues in the CDR3. The germline CDR1 and CDR2 sequences are SEHNR and FQNEAQ (reference sequence). CDR3 sequence reads: CASSMGQGAWETQYF. The DNA of the CDR3 is TGTGCCAGCAGCATGGGACAGGGGGCATGGGAGACCCAGTACTTC.